Many counts were recorded for the clone carrying this T cell receptor beta chain. Its target is not known. Together with a sample-barcoded 5' primer, a J-beta primer mix was included in a second PCR lasting about 7 to 12 cycles. TCRdb re-called the 5' RACE reads through MiXCR, storing one row per CDR3 protein. The data contain some 890,000 distinct CDR3 sequences, 25% to 35% of them singletons. These data belong to a study of blood T cells in healthy people across ages. Study observations and caveats: A roughly linear fall in TCR beta diversity per million T cells was seen with increasing age. It was the long-lived donors that had more naive CD4+ cells and higher diversity than aged donors. Donor CMV status, an unknown factor, possibly confounded changes in expanded clonotypes.

CDR3 size: 16 residues. With V trimmed by 0 bases and J by 0 bases, 1 base remained unmatched. CDR1 and CDR2 from the germline V gene are ENHRY and SYGVKD. This sample also appeared in a second study, on T cells of mothers and their children. In that study: The output of TCR recombination is shaped by thymic selection similarly in related and unrelated pairs.

What was sequenced was blood. The sequence was collected from a woman in her 40s in good health. The rearrangement uses TRBV10-3 and TRBJ2-7, with TRBD2 identical over 11 bases. The CDR3 loop is CAISESTSGDSYEQYF. The DNA of the CDR3 is TGTGCCATCAGTGAGTCGACTAGCGGGGACTCCTACGAGCAGTACTTC.